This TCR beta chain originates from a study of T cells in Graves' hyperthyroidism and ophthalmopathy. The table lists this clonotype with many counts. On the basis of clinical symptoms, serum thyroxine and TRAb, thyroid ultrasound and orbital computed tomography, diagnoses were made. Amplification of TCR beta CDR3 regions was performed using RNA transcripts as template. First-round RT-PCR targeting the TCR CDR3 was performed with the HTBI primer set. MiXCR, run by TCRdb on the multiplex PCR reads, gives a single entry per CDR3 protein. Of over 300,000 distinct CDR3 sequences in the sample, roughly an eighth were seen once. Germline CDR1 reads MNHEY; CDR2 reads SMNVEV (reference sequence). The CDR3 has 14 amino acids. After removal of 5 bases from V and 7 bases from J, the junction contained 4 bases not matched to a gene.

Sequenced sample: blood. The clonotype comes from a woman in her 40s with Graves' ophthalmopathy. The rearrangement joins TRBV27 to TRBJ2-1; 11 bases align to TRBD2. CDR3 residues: CASSGSGRGNEQFF. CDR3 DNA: TGTGCCAGCAGTGGTAGCGGGAGGGGGAATGAGCAGTTCTTC.